Sequencing of this TCR beta chain was carried out in a study of shared clonotypes between healthy human individuals. Looked up from germline, CDR1 is MNHNS and CDR2 is SASEGT. The CDR3 runs to 14 residues. The V segment lost 2 bases and the J segment 8 bases; nucleotides outside the gene matches: 8. Replicate PCRs run on unsorted PBMC used around 0.3 ug DNA, which was about 30,000 T cell genomes. Profiling relied on immunoSEQ multiplex PCR, and the TCRdb table lists in-frame clones only, not all of them. The sample includes about 520,000 clones, approximately 81% of them seen just once. Donation came from healthy HIV-negative adults that had no recent acute infections or vaccinations.

What was sequenced was PBMCs. The chain uses TRBV6-1 and TRBJ1-1; 7 bases agree with TRBD1. This TCR derives from a woman between 40 and 55 years old in good health. Some clones in this sample may be carry-over from other donors' samples. The CDR3 region is CASSEQQQGIEAFF. The DNA of the CDR3 is TGTGCCAGCAGTGAACAGCAACAGGGGATCGAAGCTTTCTTT.